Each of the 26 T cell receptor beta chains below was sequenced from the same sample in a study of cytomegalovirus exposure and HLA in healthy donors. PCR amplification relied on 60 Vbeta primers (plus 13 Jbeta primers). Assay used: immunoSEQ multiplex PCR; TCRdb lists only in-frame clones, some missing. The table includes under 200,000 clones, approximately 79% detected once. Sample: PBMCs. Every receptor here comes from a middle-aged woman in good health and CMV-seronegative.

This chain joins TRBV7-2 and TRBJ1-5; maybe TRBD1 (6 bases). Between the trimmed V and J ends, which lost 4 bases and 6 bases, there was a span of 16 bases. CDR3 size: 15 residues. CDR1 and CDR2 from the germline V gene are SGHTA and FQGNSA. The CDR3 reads CASSSGQSKGQPQHF. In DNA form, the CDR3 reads TGTGCCAGCAGCTCCGGACAGTCGAAGGGTCAGCCCCAGCATTTT.

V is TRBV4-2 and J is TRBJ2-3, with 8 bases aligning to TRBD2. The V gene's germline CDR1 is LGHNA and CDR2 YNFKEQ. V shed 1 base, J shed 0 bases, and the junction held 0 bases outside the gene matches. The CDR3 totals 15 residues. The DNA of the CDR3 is TGTGCCAGCAGCCAAGTAGCGGGAAGCACAGATACGCAGTATTTT. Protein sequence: CASSQVAGSTDTQYF.

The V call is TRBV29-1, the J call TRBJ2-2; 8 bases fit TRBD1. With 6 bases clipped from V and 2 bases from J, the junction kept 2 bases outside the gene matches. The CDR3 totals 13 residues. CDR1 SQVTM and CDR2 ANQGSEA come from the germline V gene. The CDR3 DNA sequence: TGCAGCGTGGACAGGGCCAACACCGGGGAGCTGTTTTTT. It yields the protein CSVDRANTGELFF.

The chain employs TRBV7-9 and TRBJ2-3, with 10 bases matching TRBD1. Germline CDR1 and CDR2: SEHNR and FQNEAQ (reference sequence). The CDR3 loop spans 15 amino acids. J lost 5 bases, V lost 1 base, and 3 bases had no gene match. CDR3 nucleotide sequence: TGTGCCAGCAGCTTAGGACAGGGGGCGTTAGATACGCAGTATTTT. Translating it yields CASSLGQGALDTQYF.

The CDR3 loop reads CASSQSFDRGGNQPQHF. As DNA, the CDR3 is TGCGCCAGCAGCCAGTCTTTTGACAGGGGAGGCAATCAGCCCCAGCATTTT. V usage is TRBV4-1 and J usage is TRBJ1-5, with TRBD1 identical over 8 bases. V trimming: 3 bases; J trimming: 2 bases; junction bases outside the gene matches: 9. Germline-derived CDR1 and CDR2 are MGHRA and YSYEKL. The CDR3 is 17 residues long.

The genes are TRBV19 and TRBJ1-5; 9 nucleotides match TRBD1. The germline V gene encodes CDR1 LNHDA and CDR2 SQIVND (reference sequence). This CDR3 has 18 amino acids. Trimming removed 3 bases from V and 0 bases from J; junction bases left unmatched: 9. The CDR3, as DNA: TGTGCCAGTAGTATGGTGGGACAGGGCCTTTATAGCAATCAGCCCCAGCATTTT. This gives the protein CASSMVGQGLYSNQPQHF.

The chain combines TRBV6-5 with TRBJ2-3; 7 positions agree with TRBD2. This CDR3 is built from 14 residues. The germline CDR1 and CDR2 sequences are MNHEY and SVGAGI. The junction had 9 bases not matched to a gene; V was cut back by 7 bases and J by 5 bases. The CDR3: CASKRGGAVDTQYF. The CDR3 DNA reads TGTGCCAGCAAGCGGGGCGGGGCCGTAGATACGCAGTATTTT.

CDR3: CASSPEGIVYGYTF. The CDR3 DNA sequence: TGTGCCAGCTCACCAGAGGGAATTGTCTATGGCTACACCTTC. This chain joins TRBV18 and TRBJ1-2; D is uncertain. This CDR3 contains 14 residues. The V gene lost 2 bases and the J gene lost 4 bases, with 11 bases spanning the gap. The germline CDR1 and CDR2 sequences are KGHSH and LQKENI.

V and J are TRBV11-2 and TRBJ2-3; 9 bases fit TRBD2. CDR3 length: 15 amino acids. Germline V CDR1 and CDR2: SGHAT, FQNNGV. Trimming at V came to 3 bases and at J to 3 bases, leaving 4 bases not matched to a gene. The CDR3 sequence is CASSFAGGLTDTQYF. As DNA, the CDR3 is TGTGCCAGCAGCTTCGCGGGGGGGTTAACAGATACGCAGTATTTT.

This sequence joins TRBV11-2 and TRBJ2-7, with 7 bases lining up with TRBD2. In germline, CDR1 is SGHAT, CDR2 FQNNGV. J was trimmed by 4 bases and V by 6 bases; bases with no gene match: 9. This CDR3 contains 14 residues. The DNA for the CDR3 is TGTGCCAGCAGGCGGAGCGGGATTGGGTACGAGCAGTACTTC. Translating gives CASRRSGIGYEQYF.

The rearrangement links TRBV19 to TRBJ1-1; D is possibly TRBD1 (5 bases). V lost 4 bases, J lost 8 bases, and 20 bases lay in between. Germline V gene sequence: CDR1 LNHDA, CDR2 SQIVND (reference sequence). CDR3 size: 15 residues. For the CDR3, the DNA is TGTGCCAGTAGTACAGGGATTGCCATACCTGGGGAAGCTTTCTTT. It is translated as CASSTGIAIPGEAFF.

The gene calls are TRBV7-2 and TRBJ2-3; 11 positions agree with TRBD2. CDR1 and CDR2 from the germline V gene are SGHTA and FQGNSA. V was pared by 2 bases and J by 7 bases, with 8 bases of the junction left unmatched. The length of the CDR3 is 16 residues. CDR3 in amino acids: CASSLTSTSGTYTQYF. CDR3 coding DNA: TGTGCCAGCAGCTTAACGTCGACTAGCGGGACCTATACGCAGTATTTT.

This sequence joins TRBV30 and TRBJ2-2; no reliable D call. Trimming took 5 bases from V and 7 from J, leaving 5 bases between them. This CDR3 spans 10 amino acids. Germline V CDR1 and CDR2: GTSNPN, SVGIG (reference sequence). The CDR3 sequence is CAWRLGELFF. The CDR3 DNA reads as TGTGCCTGGCGACTCGGGGAGCTGTTTTTT.

The CDR3 DNA is TGTGCCAGTAGTTCGATCCTACAGGGGGTGCCCACTGAAGCTTTCTTT. Amino acids: CASSSILQGVPTEAFF. The chain uses TRBV19 and TRBJ1-1; 8 bases line up with TRBD1. The CDR3 extends over 16 amino acids. Germline lookup yields CDR1 LNHDA and CDR2 SQIVND (reference sequence). The V segment lost 5 bases and the J segment 4 bases; nucleotides outside the gene matches: 12.

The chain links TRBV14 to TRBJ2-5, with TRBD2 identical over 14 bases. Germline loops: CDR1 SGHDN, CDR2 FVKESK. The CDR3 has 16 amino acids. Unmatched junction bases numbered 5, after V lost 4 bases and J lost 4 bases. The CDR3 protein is CASSPPGTSGGETQYF. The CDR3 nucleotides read TGTGCCAGCAGCCCACCCGGGACTAGCGGGGGAGAGACCCAGTACTTC. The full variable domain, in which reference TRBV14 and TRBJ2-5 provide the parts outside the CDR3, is EAGVTQFPSHSVIEKGQTVTLRCDPISGHDNLYWYRRVMGKEIKFLLHFVKESKQDESGMPNNRFLAERTGGTYSTLKVQPAELEDSGVYFCASSPPGTSGGETQYFGPGTRLLVL.

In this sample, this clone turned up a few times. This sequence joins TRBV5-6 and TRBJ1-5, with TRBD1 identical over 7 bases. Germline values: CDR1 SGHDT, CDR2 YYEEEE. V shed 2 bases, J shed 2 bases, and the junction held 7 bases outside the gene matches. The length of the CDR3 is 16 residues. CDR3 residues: CASSLGGGAGNQPQHF. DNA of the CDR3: TGTGCCAGCAGCTTAGGAGGGGGCGCAGGCAATCAGCCCCAGCATTTT.

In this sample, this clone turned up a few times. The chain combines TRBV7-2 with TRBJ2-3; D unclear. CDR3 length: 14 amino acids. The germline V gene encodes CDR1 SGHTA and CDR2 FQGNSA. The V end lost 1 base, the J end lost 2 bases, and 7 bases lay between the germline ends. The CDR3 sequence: CASSLGVLTDTQYF. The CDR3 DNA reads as TGTGCCAGCAGCTTAGGAGTCCTCACAGATACGCAGTATTTT.

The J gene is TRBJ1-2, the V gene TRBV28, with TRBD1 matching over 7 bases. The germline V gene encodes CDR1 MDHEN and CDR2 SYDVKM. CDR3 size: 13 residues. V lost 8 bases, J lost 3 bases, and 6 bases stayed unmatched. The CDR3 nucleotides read TGTGCCAGCGGGGAGACAGGGCACTATGGCTACACCTTC. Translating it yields CASGETGHYGYTF.

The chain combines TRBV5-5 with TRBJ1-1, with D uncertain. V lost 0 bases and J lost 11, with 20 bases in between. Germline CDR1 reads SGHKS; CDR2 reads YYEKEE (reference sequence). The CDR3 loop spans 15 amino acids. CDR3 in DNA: TGTGCCAGCAGCTTGGCCACGGGGTCCCTTTGCGAGGCTTTCTTT. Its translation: CASSLATGSLCEAFF.

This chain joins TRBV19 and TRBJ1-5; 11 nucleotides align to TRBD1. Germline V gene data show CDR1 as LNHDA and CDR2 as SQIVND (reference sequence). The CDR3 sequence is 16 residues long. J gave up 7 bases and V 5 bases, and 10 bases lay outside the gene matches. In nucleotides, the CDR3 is TGTGCCAGTAGTGAGAGGGACAGGGGGAGTCGCCAGCCCCAGCATTTT. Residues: CASSERDRGSRQPQHF.

CDR3 in amino acids: CASNRQGGTEAFF. CDR3 nucleotides: TGTGCCAGCAACCGACAGGGTGGGACTGAAGCTTTCTTT. The V call is TRBV11-3, the J call TRBJ1-1; TRBD1 matches 7 bases. With V trimmed by 7 bases and J by 5 bases, 7 bases remained unmatched. The length of the CDR3 is 13 residues. Germline assignment: CDR1 SGHNT and CDR2 YENEEA.

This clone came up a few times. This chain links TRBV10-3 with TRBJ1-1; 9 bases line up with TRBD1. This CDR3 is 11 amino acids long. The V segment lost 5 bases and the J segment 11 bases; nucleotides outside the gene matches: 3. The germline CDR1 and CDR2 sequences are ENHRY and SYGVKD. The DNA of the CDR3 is TGTGCCATCAGTCCCGGGACAGGGGCTTTCTTT. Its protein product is CAISPGTGAFF.

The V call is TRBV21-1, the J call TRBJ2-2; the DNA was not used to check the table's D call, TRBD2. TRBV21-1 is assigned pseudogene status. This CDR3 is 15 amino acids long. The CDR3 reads CASSKRLAGPGELFF. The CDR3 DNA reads TGTGCCAGCAGCAAAAGACTAGCGGGACCCGGGGAGCTGTTTTTT.

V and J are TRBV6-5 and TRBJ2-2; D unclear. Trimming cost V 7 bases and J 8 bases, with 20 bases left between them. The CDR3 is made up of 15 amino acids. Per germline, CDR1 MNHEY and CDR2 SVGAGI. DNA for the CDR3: TGTGCCAGCACTCGCGGTCGGAGTCTCCCTGGGGAGCTGTTTTTT. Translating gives CASTRGRSLPGELFF.

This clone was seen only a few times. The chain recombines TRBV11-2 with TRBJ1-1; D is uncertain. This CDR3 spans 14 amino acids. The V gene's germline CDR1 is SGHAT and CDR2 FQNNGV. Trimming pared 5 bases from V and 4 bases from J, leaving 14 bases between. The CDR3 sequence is CASSPVRALTEAFF. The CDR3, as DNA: TGTGCCAGCAGCCCAGTGAGGGCTCTCACTGAAGCTTTCTTT. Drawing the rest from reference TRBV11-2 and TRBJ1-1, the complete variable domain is EAGVAQSPRYKIIEKRQSVAFWCNPISGHATLYWYQQILGQGPKLLIQFQNNGVVDDSQLPKDRFSAERLKGVDSTLKIQPAKLEDSAVYLCASSPVRALTEAFFGQGTRLTVV.

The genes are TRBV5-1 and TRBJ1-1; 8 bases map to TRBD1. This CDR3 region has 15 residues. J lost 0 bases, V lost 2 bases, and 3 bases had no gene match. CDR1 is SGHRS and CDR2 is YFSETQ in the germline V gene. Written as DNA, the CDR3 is TGCGCCAGCAGCTTTGGGACAGGCATGAACACTGAAGCTTTCTTT. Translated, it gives CASSFGTGMNTEAFF.